This T cell receptor (beta chain) was sequenced for a study of Graves' ophthalmopathy and Graves' hyperthyroidism. Study-level background: Peripheral blood collection took place at initial diagnosis, before any treatment. Whole-study results and caveats: Blood repertoires reportedly contained most expanded thyroid clonotypes above 0.001 frequency.

CDR3 length: 15 amino acids. CDR1 is SQVTM and CDR2 is ANQGSEA in the germline V gene. V gave up 4 bases and J gave up 1 base; unmatched junction bases: 9. The table lists this clonotype with many counts. The antigen is unknown. RNA transcripts were the template, and TCR beta CDR3 regions were amplified from them. The first round was an RT-PCR with HTBI primers, and the second round was a multiplex PCR. TCRdb independently ran MiXCR on the multiplex PCR reads; one entry per CDR3 protein. The profile shows 740,000 or so distinct CDR3 sequences, roughly two fifths of them singletons. The PBMCs originated from over 9 ml of fresh peripheral blood.

The clonotype was recovered from an adult man with Graves' ophthalmopathy. The specimen sequenced was peripheral blood. The chain joins TRBV29-1 to TRBJ1-1; 7 positions agree with TRBD1. DNA for the CDR3: TGCAGCGTTGCGAAACAGGGGACTACGAACACTGAAGCTTTCTTT. Its translation: CSVAKQGTTNTEAFF.